Reported below is one T cell receptor (beta chain). CDR3 length: 15 amino acids. Germline lookup yields CDR1 MNHEY and CDR2 SVGEGT. V lost 6 bases and J lost 4; bases outside the gene matches: 11. TCRdb processed the RT-PCR reads anew with MiXCR; each CDR3 protein has one entry. The table shows about 400,000 distinct CDR3 sequences, with 16% occurring only once. This record comes from a study of patients and donors after allogeneic stem cell transplantation. Sequenced sample: blood, either unsorted or a sorted T cell fraction (not recorded which). The genes are TRBV6-2 or TRBV6-3 and TRBJ2-5, with TRBD2 matching 7 bases. The TCR sequence derives from a human donor who was either an allogeneic HSCT recipient or a stem cell or donor lymphocyte infusion donor (not recorded which). It is not recorded whose cells these are; they may come from a transplant donor. This CDR3 is CASREGKSGAETQYF. The DNA of the CDR3 is TGTGCCAGCAGGGAGGGGAAGAGCGGGGCAGAGACCCAGTACTTC.